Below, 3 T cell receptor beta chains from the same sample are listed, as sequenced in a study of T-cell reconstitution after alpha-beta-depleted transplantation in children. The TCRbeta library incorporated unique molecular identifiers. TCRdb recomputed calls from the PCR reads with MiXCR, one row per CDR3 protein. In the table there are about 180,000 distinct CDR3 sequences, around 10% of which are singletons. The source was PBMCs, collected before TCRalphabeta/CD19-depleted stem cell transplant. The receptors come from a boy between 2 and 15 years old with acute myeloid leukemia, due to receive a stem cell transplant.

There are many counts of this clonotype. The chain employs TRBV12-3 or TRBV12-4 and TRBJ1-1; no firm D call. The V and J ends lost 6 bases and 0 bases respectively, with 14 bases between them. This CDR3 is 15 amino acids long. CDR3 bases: TGTGCCAGCAGCTTGCCCGGCCCCATGAACACTGAAGCTTTCTTT. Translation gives CASSLPGPMNTEAFF.

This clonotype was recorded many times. CDR3 sequence: CASSSSGGKQETQYF. CDR3 sequence (DNA): TGTGCCAGCAGCTCTAGCGGGGGAAAACAAGAGACCCAGTACTTC. V usage is TRBV12-3 or TRBV12-4 and J usage is TRBJ2-5; TRBD2 matches at 10 bases. The CDR3 is 15 residues long. Trimming removed 6 bases from V and 2 bases from J; junction bases left unmatched: 6.

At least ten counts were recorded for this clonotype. The CDR3 here is CASSWQETQYF. DNA for the CDR3: TGCGCCAGCAGCTGGCAAGAGACCCAGTACTTC. The V and J genes are TRBV5-1 and TRBJ2-5; D is unresolved. Between the trimmed V and J ends, which lost 3 bases and 2 bases, there was a span of 2 bases. The CDR3 is 11 residues long. Germline V gene lookup returns CDR1 SGHRS and CDR2 YFSETQ.